This T cell receptor (beta chain) was identified during a study of T cell responses to AZD1222 COVID-19 vaccine. Findings of the study overall: Spike-specific TCR breadth and depth rose after two AZD1222 doses.

Concerning this clone itself: Antigen unknown.

Trimming pared 3 bases from V and 8 bases from J, leaving 14 bases between. The CDR3 has 14 residues. Germline CDR1 MDHEN, CDR2 SYDVKM. The method was immunoSEQ multiplex PCR; TCRdb's version includes in-frame clones alone and lacks a portion of them. Of some 140,000 clones in the sample, under 95% were seen once. This TCR came from an adult in good health. The source material was peripheral blood, sampled on day 0 of AZD1222 vaccination. This sequence joins TRBV28 and TRBJ2-1, with TRBD1 as a possible D gene (5 bases). The CDR3 nucleotides are TGTGCCAGCAGTTTCCGCGACAGTATCCATGAGCAGTTCTTC. As protein: CASSFRDSIHEQFF.